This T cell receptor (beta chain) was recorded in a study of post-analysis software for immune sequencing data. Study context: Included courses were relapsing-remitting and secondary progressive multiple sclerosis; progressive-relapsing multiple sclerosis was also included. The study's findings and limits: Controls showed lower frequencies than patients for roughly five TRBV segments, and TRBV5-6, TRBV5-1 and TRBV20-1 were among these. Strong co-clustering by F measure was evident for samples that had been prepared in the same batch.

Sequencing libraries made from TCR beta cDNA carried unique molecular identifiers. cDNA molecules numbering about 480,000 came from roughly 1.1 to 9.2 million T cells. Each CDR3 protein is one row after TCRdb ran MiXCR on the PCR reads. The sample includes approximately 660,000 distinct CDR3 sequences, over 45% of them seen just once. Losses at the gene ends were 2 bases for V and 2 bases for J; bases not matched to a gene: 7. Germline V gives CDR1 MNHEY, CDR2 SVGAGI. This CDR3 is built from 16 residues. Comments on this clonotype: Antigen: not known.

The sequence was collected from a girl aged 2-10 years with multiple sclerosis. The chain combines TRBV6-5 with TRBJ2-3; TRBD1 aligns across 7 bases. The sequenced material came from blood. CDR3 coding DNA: TGTGCCAGCAGTTACGACAGGGATCGTGCCACAGATACGCAGTATTTT. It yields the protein CASSYDRDRATDTQYF.